The clone carrying this T cell receptor (beta chain) was picked up one time. Unmatched junction bases numbered 0, after V lost 5 bases and J lost 3 bases. CDR1 is SEHNR, CDR2 FQNEAQ, per germline (reference sequence). The CDR3 is made up of 14 amino acids. Method: immunoSEQ multiplex PCR; TCRdb's copy keeps in-frame clones and lacks some. The sample contains 400,000 to 500,000 clones, 70% to 80% of which appear only once. This specimen belongs to a study of shared clonotypes between healthy human individuals. The sequence derives from a middle-aged woman in good health. Some clones in this sample may be carry-over from other donors' samples. The sample comprised PBMCs. This chain joins TRBV7-9 and TRBJ2-2, with 10 bases aligning to TRBD2. The CDR3 DNA follows: TGTGCCAGCAGCGGGACTAGCGACACCGGGGAGCTGTTTTTT. The encoded protein is CASSGTSDTGELFF.